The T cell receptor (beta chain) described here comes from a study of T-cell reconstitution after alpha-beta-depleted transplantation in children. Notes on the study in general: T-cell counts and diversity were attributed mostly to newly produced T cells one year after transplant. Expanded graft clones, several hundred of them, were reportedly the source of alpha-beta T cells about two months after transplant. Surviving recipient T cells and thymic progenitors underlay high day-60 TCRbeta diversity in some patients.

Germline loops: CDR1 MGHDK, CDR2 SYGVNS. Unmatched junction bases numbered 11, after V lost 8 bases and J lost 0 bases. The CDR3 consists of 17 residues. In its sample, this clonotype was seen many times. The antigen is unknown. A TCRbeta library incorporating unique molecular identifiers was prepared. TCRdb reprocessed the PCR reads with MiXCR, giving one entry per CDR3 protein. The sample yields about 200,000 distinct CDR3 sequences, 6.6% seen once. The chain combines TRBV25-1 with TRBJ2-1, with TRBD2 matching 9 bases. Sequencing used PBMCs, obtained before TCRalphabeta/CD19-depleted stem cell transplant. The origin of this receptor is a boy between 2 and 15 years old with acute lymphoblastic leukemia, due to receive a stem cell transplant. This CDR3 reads CASPTGLSGSSYNEQFF. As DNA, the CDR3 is TGTGCCAGCCCCACAGGACTTAGCGGGAGCTCCTACAATGAGCAGTTCTTC.